This passage covers 9 T cell receptor beta chains from one sample sequenced in a study of response to subunit inactivated influenza vaccine. TCRdb ran MiXCR on the RT-PCR reads and lists one entry per CDR3 protein. The sample holds 500,000 or so distinct CDR3 sequences; approximately 11% are singletons and the top ten take approximately 12%. This specimen was PBMCs from blood, taken roughly 46 days after vaccination. These receptors were collected from a man between 50 and 59 years old who received an inactivated influenza vaccine.

This clonotype was observed a few times. The chain is built from TRBV6-1 and TRBJ1-5; 9 bases agree with TRBD1. The CDR3 is 16 residues long. Germline V lookup: CDR1 MNHNS, CDR2 SASEGT. V lost 6 bases to trimming and J lost 7 bases; unmatched junction nucleotides: 13. As DNA, the CDR3 is TGTGCCAGCAGACCCATGGGACAGGGAAGTCAACAGCCCCAGCATTTT. Translating it yields CASRPMGQGSQQPQHF.

The rearrangement joins TRBV15 to TRBJ2-7; 7 nucleotides agree with TRBD1. Germline CDR1 and CDR2: LNHNV and YYDKDF (reference sequence). V lost 8 bases, J lost 2 bases, and 6 bases stayed unmatched. The CDR3 is 13 amino acids. The chain's CDR3 is CATGQETPYEQYF. The CDR3 DNA sequence: TGTGCCACCGGACAGGAAACACCCTACGAGCAGTACTTC.

The chain links TRBV24-1 to TRBJ2-1, with a possible D match to TRBD1 (6 bases). CDR1 is KGHDR, CDR2 SFDVKD, per germline. Deletions cut 8 bases from V and 9 bases from J, with 16 bases between. This CDR3 region has 13 residues. The CDR3: CATKPGQTSEQFF. The CDR3 DNA sequence: TGTGCCACCAAACCGGGACAAACTAGTGAGCAGTTCTTC.

In this sample, this clonotype turned up many times. V gene TRBV12-3 or TRBV12-4 combines with J gene TRBJ2-1, with 9 positions matching TRBD2. The V and J ends lost 5 bases and 7 bases, in that order; junction bases with no gene match: 6. CDR3 size: 14 residues. CDR3 DNA: TGTGCCAGCAGTATAAGCGGGGGGTTTAATGAGCAGTTCTTC. It yields the protein CASSISGGFNEQFF.

This clonotype was picked up many times. The chain combines TRBV29-1 with TRBJ2-3, with TRBD2 matching 11 bases. Germline CDR1 SQVTM, CDR2 ANQGSEA. This CDR3 region has 14 residues. After removal of 3 bases from V and 4 bases from J, the junction contained 3 bases not matched to a gene. CDR3 DNA sequence: TGCAGCGTTGATTTAGCGGGAGGGGCAGATACGCAGTATTTT. Its translation: CSVDLAGGADTQYF.

This clonotype has a handful of counts. The chain has TRBV4-2 and TRBJ2-1; weak D call: TRBD2 (6 bases). This CDR3 has 16 amino acids. Looked up from germline, CDR1 is LGHNA and CDR2 is YNFKEQ. V gave up 0 bases and J gave up 5 bases, with 14 bases separating them. The CDR3 DNA follows: TGTGCCAGCAGCCAAGATAGGCGGGGTAGCGACAATGAGCAGTTCTTC. Translation gives CASSQDRRGSDNEQFF.

A few counts support this clonotype. Here the CDR3 DNA reads TGTGCCAGCGGACAGGGGGGAGAGACCCAGTACTTC. Translated: CASGQGGETQYF. This chain links TRBV25-1 with TRBJ2-5, with 10 nucleotides matching TRBD1. The length of the CDR3 is 12 residues. Germline trimming cut 8 bases from V and 4 bases from J; bases unmatched to any gene: 1. Germline V CDR1 and CDR2: MGHDK, SYGVNS.

This chain's CDR3 is CASSQAPGGYNEQFF. The DNA of the CDR3 is TGTGCCAGCAGCCAAGCGCCAGGGGGTTACAATGAGCAGTTCTTC. The genes are TRBV3-1 and TRBJ2-1, with TRBD1 matching over 7 bases. Trimming at V came to 1 base and at J to 4 bases, leaving 4 bases not matched to a gene. CDR1 and CDR2 (germline): LGHDT, YNNKEL (reference sequence). The CDR3 spans 15 residues.

V is TRBV12-3 or TRBV12-4 and J is TRBJ1-5; no definite D call. V gave up 5 bases and J gave up 2 bases, with 22 bases separating them. The CDR3 length is 18 residues. CDR3 amino acids: CASSRIGRMRGRNQPQHF. The CDR3 coding sequence is TGTGCCAGCAGTAGGATCGGGCGGATGAGAGGGCGCAATCAGCCCCAGCATTTT.